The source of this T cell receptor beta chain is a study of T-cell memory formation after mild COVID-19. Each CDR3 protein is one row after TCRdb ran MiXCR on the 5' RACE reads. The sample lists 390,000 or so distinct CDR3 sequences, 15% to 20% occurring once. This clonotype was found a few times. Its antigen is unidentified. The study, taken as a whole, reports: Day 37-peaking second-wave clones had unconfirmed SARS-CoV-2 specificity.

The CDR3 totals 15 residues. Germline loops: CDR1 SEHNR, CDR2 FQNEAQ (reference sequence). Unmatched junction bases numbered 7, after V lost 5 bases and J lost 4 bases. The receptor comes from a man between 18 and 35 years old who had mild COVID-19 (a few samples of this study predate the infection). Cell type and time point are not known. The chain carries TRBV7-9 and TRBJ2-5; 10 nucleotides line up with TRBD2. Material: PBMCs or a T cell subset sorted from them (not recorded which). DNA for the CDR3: TGTGCCAGCAGCAATCTGCCTAGCGGGGGAGAGACCCAGTACTTC. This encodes CASSNLPSGGETQYF.